Following are 9 T cell receptor beta chains from one sample sequenced in a study of blood T cell repertoires in COVID-19. Assay used: immunoSEQ multiplex PCR; TCRdb lists only in-frame clones, some missing. This sample carries tens of thousands of clones, roughly nine tenths of them seen once, and the ten largest clones take approximately 6%. Material: peripheral blood. Receptor source: a human donor in a cohort sampled during active COVID-19.

The rearrangement joins TRBV5-5 to TRBJ2-5, with a possible D match to TRBD2 (5 bases). The germline V and J ends were trimmed by 7 bases and 1 base, with 14 bases remaining between them. CDR1 is SGHKS and CDR2 is YYEKEE in the germline V gene (reference sequence). The CDR3 is 14 amino acids. The CDR3 sequence: CASQRSEIQETQYF. CDR3 in DNA: TGTGCCAGCCAGCGGAGCGAGATCCAAGAGACCCAGTACTTC.

This sequence joins TRBV18 and TRBJ1-5, with D tentatively TRBD1 (6 bases). V lost 3 bases, J lost 3 bases, and 9 bases lay in between. The length of the CDR3 is 14 residues. CDR1 and CDR2 from the germline V gene are KGHSH and LQKENI. The CDR3 here is CASSPGQLNQPQHF. As DNA, the CDR3 is TGTGCCAGCTCACCCGGACAGCTCAATCAGCCCCAGCATTTT.

The chain couples TRBV6-6 to TRBJ2-7; 7 bases agree with TRBD1. Germline CDR1 is MNHNY and CDR2 is SVGAGI (reference sequence). J lost 6 bases, V lost 0 bases, and 2 bases had no gene match. The CDR3 runs 13 residues. DNA of the CDR3: TGTGCCAGCAGTTACTCTCACAGGGGCGAGCAGTACTTC. Translating gives CASSYSHRGEQYF.

This clone appeared a single time. The V and J genes are TRBV6-5 and TRBJ1-1, with 7 bases lining up with TRBD1. CDR1 is MNHEY, CDR2 SVGAGI, per germline. Trimming at V came to 0 bases and at J to 7 bases, leaving 2 bases not matched to a gene. The CDR3 is made up of 13 amino acids. CDR3 nucleotides: TGTGCCAGCAGTTACTCCAGACAGGGTGAAGCTTTCTTT. Its translation: CASSYSRQGEAFF.

The rearrangement uses TRBV7-3 and TRBJ1-1; a weak D match, TRBD1 (5 bases). Trimming pared 4 bases from V and 6 bases from J, leaving 15 bases between. The CDR3 runs 14 residues. The V gene's germline CDR1 is SGHTA and CDR2 FQGTGA. The CDR3 bases are TGTGCCAGCAGCTCCCACGGGGGTCGGTCTGAAGCTTTCTTT. Its protein product is CASSSHGGRSEAFF. The entire variable domain, with the rest obtained from reference TRBV7-3 and TRBJ1-1, is as follows: GAGVSQTPSNKVTEKGKYVELRCDPISGHTALYWYRQSLGQGPEFLIYFQGTGAADDSGLPNDRFFAVRPEGSVSTLKIQRTERGDSAVYLCASSSHGGRSEAFFGQGTRLTVV.

DNA of the CDR3: TGTGCCAGTAGTCCCAGGGCTTCACCCCTCCACTTT. Translation: CASSPRASPLHF. The chain combines TRBV19 with TRBJ1-6; possible D gene TRBD1, 5 bases. The CDR3 consists of 12 residues. Trimming cost V 5 bases and J 9 bases, with 8 bases left between them. Germline loops: CDR1 LNHDA, CDR2 SQIVND (reference sequence).

The chain recombines TRBV7-2 with TRBJ1-6; 9 nucleotides agree with TRBD1. The V gene end was trimmed by 5 bases and the J gene end by 7 bases; junction bases not matched to a gene: 6. Germline V gene lookup returns CDR1 SGHTA and CDR2 FQGNSA. This CDR3 is built from 15 residues. CDR3 in amino acids: CASSGQGQGNSPLHF. The CDR3 DNA sequence: TGTGCCAGCAGCGGACAAGGACAGGGGAATTCACCCCTCCACTTT.

The chain has TRBV2 and TRBJ1-1; the D gene is possibly TRBD1 (5 bases). V lost 3 bases and J 4 bases, leaving 12 bases between the germline ends. Germline-derived CDR1 and CDR2 are SNHLY and FYNNEI. The CDR3 is made up of 14 amino acids. For the CDR3, the DNA is TGTGCCAGCAGTGACTTAGGCGGGGCCACTGAAGCTTTCTTT. Translating gives CASSDLGGATEAFF. The full variable domain, completed using reference TRBV2 and TRBJ1-1, is EPEVTQTPSHQVTQMGQEVILRCVPISNHLYFYWYRQILGQKVEFLVSFYNNEISEKSEIFDDQFSVERPDGSNFTLKIRSTKLEDSAMYFCASSDLGGATEAFFGQGTRLTVV.

The chain has TRBV11-2 and TRBJ2-5, with 13 bases that match TRBD2. The V and J ends lost 1 base and 6 bases, in that order; junction bases with no gene match: 11. This CDR3 region has 18 residues. Germline CDR1 and CDR2: SGHAT and FQNNGV. In DNA form, the CDR3 reads TGTGCCAGCAGCTTAGGGACTAGCGGGGGCGCCCCCGTCCAGACCCAGTACTTC. Translated, it gives CASSLGTSGGAPVQTQYF.